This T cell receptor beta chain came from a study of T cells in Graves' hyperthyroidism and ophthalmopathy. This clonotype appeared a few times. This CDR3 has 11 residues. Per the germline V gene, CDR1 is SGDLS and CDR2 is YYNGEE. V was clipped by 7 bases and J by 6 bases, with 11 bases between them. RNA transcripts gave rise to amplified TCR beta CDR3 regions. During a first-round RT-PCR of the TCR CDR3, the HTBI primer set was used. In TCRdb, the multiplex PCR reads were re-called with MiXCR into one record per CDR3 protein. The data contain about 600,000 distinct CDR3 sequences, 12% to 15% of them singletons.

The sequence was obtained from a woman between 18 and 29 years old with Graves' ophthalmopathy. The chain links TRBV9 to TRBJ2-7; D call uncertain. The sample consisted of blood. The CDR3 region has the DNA TGTGCCAGCCGGAGAGGCGGCGAGCAGTACTTC. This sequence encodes CASRRGGEQYF.